This is a list of T cell receptor beta chains from one sample in a study of T-cell reconstitution after alpha-beta-depleted transplantation in children. In TCRdb, the PCR reads were re-called with MiXCR into one record per CDR3 protein. The sample shows hundreds of thousands of distinct CDR3 sequences, approximately 14% of them seen only once. The specimen comprised PBMCs, sampled before TCRalphabeta/CD19-depleted stem cell transplant. These receptors were collected from a girl aged 2 to 10 with congenital amegakaryocytic thrombocytopenia, due to receive a stem cell transplant. The CDR3 runs from the conserved cysteine through the conserved F or W. D genes are given only for firm matches. Clone size, where shown, is once, few, many, or a class for clones that have expanded.

>-|TRBJ1-1|few|TRBV12-3/TRBV12-4
TGTGCCACCCCACGGACAGACACTGAAGCTTTCTTT
CATPRTDTEAFF
>-|TRBJ2-2|once|TRBV14
TGTGCCAGCAGCCAAGTGAGGACCGGGGAGCTGTTTTTT
CASSQVRTGELFF
>-|TRBJ2-5|few|TRBV12-3/TRBV12-4
TGTGCCAGCAGTTTCAGCGACCAAGAGACCCAGTACTTC
CASSFSDQETQYF
>TRBD1|TRBJ2-7|-|TRBV5-1
TGCGCCTCAGGACTCGGGACAGGGGTTAACGAGCAGTACTTC
CASGLGTGVNEQYF
>TRBD2|TRBJ2-1|many|TRBV5-1
TGCGCCAGCAGCTACGGGACTAGCAATGAGCAGTTCTTC
CASSYGTSNEQFF
>-|TRBJ1-1|many|TRBV20-1
TGCAGTGCTAGAGCTGTTGTCGGGACAGAAGCTTTCTTT
CSARAVVGTEAFF
>-|TRBJ2-7|many|TRBV10-3
TGTGCCATCAGCCCGGCGGGCTCCTACGAGCAGTACTTC
CAISPAGSYEQYF
>TRBD2|TRBJ2-1|many|TRBV5-1
TGCGCCAGCAGCCACTCGCCGCTAGCGGGAGTAAATGAGCAGTTCTTC
CASSHSPLAGVNEQFF
>-|TRBJ2-2|few|TRBV24-1
TGTGCCACCAGTGACCGTAGGACACTAAACACCGGGGAGCTGTTTTTT
CATSDRRTLNTGELFF
>TRBD1|TRBJ2-2|-|TRBV18
TGTGCCAGCTCACCAGCGGGACAGGGTATCACCGGGGAGCTGTTTTTT
CASSPAGQGITGELFF
>TRBD1|TRBJ2-1|many|TRBV20-1
TGCAGTGCAGAGGACAGGGGAAATGAGCAGTTCTTC
CSAEDRGNEQFF
>TRBD1|TRBJ1-5|few|TRBV12-3/TRBV12-4
TGTGCCAGCAGGTTTACAGGGGTCAATCAGCCCCAGCATTTT
CASRFTGVNQPQHF
>TRBD2|TRBJ2-7|-|TRBV3-1
TGTGCCAGCAGCCTTTCCCTGGGACTAGCGGGAGGGCCTTCCAACTACGAGCAGTACTTC
CASSLSLGLAGGPSNYEQYF
>-|TRBJ1-2|many|TRBV6-5
TGTGCCAGCAGTTACCGAGCTAACTATGGCTACACCTTC
CASSYRANYGYTF
>TRBD1|TRBJ2-2|-|TRBV27
TGTGCCAGCAGTCAAAACAGGGGGAACACCGGGGAGCTGTTTTTT
CASSQNRGNTGELFF
>TRBD2|TRBJ2-1|-|TRBV29-1
TGCAGCGCTGGACTAGCGGGAGTAAGTGAGCAGTTCTTC
CSAGLAGVSEQFF
>TRBD2|TRBJ2-3|many|TRBV5-1
TGCGCCAGCAGTCGGGGGGTTTCTCCCACAGATACGCAGTATTTT
CASSRGVSPTDTQYF
>TRBD2|TRBJ2-2|many|TRBV20-1
TGCAGTGCAATCACTAGCGGGAGGGGGGCCGGGGAGCTGTTTTTT
CSAITSGRGAGELFF
>-|TRBJ1-6|many|TRBV5-1
TGCGCCAGCAGCACCGCGACAGGATATAATTCACCCCTCCACTTT
CASSTATGYNSPLHF
>-|TRBJ1-2|-|TRBV12-3/TRBV12-4
TGTGCCAGCACCTTGGAATTCCAATCCCCAAACTATGGCTACACCTTC
CASTLEFQSPNYGYTF
>-|TRBJ1-1|many|TRBV29-1
TGCAGCGCCTGGGACTATACTGAAGCTTTCTTT
CSAWDYTEAFF
>-|TRBJ2-3|many|TRBV5-1
TGCGCCAGCAGCTTGGAGGAACTCACAGATACGCAGTATTTT
CASSLEELTDTQYF
>TRBD1|TRBJ2-5|few|TRBV12-3/TRBV12-4
TGTGCCAGCAGTCCCGTGACAGGGATGCAGACCCAGTACTTC
CASSPVTGMQTQYF
>-|TRBJ2-7|-|TRBV20-1
TGCAGTGCTAGAGATGTTTTACCTCAGGGCGCACCTTCGAGCCCCTACGAGCAGTACTTC
CSARDVLPQGAPSSPYEQYF
>TRBD1|TRBJ2-7|-|TRBV12-3/TRBV12-4
TGTGCCAGCAGTTTCGGGACAGGGATACAGTACTTC
CASSFGTGIQYF
>-|TRBJ2-5|few|TRBV28
TGTGCCAGCAGTGCCCCCCAGGGTTTCAGAGAGACCCAGTACTTC
CASSAPQGFRETQYF
>TRBD2|TRBJ2-3|-|TRBV3-1
TGTGCCAGCAGCCCCAACCCCGGGACTAGCGAACCTAGCACAGATACGCAGTATTTT
CASSPNPGTSEPSTDTQYF
>-|TRBJ2-3|many|TRBV12-3/TRBV12-4
TGTGCCAGCAGTTTAGGGGCAGTCGCTTCCACAGATACGCAGTATTTT
CASSLGAVASTDTQYF
>TRBD2|TRBJ2-1|-|TRBV5-1
TGCGCCAGCAGCTTCTCCGGGGCGAGCGGGAGGGGGGATGAGCAGTTCTTC
CASSFSGASGRGDEQFF
>-|TRBJ1-1|-|TRBV5-1
TGCGCCAGCAGCTTGGTTGGGGGCTGGGACACTGAAGCTTTCTTT
CASSLVGGWDTEAFF
>-|TRBJ1-3|-|TRBV5-1
TGCGCCAGCAGCTTGGATCCCGGAGCAGGAAACACCATATATTTT
CASSLDPGAGNTIYF
>-|TRBJ2-1|few|TRBV12-3/TRBV12-4
TGTGCCAGCACCCAGGACGGGAGCTCCTACAATGAGCAGTTCTTC
CASTQDGSSYNEQFF
>-|TRBJ2-7|-|TRBV11-3
TGTGCCAGCTGCGCAGGGACTCCAATGGAGCAGTACTTC
CASCAGTPMEQYF
>-|TRBJ2-1|-|TRBV12-3/TRBV12-4
TGTGCCAGCGTATGGGGTTTGGATTTTGATGAGCAGTTCTTC
CASVWGLDFDEQFF
>-|TRBJ2-1|-|TRBV20-1
TGCAGTGCTACATCGACAGAGACCTTTTCCAATGAGCAGTTCTTC
CSATSTETFSNEQFF
>-|TRBJ2-4|few|TRBV7-6
TGTGCCAGCAGCTCCCACCGTCGGGACATCCCGTACGTTCAGTACTTC
CASSSHRRDIPYVQYF
>-|TRBJ2-2|many|TRBV4-2
TGTGCCAGCAGACAGACTAGTATAGGTACCGGGGAGCTGTTTTTT
CASRQTSIGTGELFF
>TRBD2|TRBJ2-1|many|TRBV5-1
TGCGCCAGCAGCTTGCCCGGACTAGCGGGTGGTAATGAGCAGTTCTTC
CASSLPGLAGGNEQFF
>-|TRBJ1-4|few|TRBV4-2
TGTGCCAGCAGCCAGGCCCGGGACGGAACTACTAATGAAAAACTGTTTTTT
CASSQARDGTTNEKLFF
>TRBD2|TRBJ2-7|-|TRBV20-1
TGCAGTGCTAGTCCGGCGGGAGGGCCCTACGAGCAGTACTTC
CSASPAGGPYEQYF
>-|TRBJ1-5|many|TRBV20-1
TGCAGTGCTAGAGACGGGAGCAGTCAGCCCCAGCATTTT
CSARDGSSQPQHF
>-|TRBJ2-3|few|TRBV2
TGTGCCAGCAGCGCGGTGACAGGCCTGCCCACAGATACGCAGTATTTT
CASSAVTGLPTDTQYF
>TRBD1|TRBJ2-3|-|TRBV7-8
TGTGCCAGCAGCTCAGAGCCTGGGACAGGGTACGGATATACGCAGTATTTT
CASSSEPGTGYGYTQYF